Described below is a single T cell receptor beta chain sequence and its context. Its antigen is not known. These data belong to a study of Ad26.COV2.S vaccination and SARS-CoV-2 variants. On the study more broadly: Administration of Ad26.COV2.S was intramuscular, either once or twice 56 days apart.

Method: immunoSEQ multiplex PCR; TCRdb's copy keeps in-frame clones and lacks some. The table lists roughly 350,000 clones, about nine tenths of them singletons, with roughly 3.6% in the top ten. Treatment in this sample: 19 received Ad26.COV2.S at low or high dose, single or two shots; 5 received placebo; per-sample allocation not given. The study sampled participants on day 63 after the first vaccine or placebo injection. In the vaccine, an Ad26 vector expressed the SARS-CoV-2 spike of the Wuhan strain. The study, taken as a whole, reports: Non-spike TCR breadth did not differ much between vaccine and placebo recipients.

The V and J ends lost 5 bases and 0 bases respectively, with 5 bases between them. Per the germline V gene, CDR1 is SGHAT and CDR2 is FQDESV (reference sequence). This CDR3 is 13 amino acids long. The source of this sequence is a person between 18 and 60 years old who received the Ad26.COV2.S COVID-19 vaccine or a placebo. The source was peripheral blood, collected in a trial of Ad26.COV2.S vaccine versus placebo. The chain couples TRBV11-1 to TRBJ1-5, with unresolved D. The CDR3 loop is CASSPNSNQPQHF. CDR3 DNA: TGTGCCAGCAGCCCTAATAGCAATCAGCCCCAGCATTTT.